This record concerns one TCR beta chain sequence. This specimen belongs to a study of blood T cell repertoires in COVID-19. Study-wide background: From the United States, Italy and Spain came samples of acute and convalescent COVID-19. Sample material is recorded as cDNA or gDNA derived from T cells, B-cell-depleted T cells, or PBMCs.

The CDR3 extends over 15 amino acids. Germline V gene data show CDR1 as SGDLS and CDR2 as YYNGEE. V dropped 2 bases and J dropped 7 bases, with 13 bases sitting between them. Sequencing was performed with immunoSEQ multiplex PCR; in TCRdb, only in-frame clones are kept and a portion is missing. The sample includes some 130,000 clones, around 83% of them seen just once. The sequence came from a woman in her fifties or sixties with acute or convalescent COVID-19. The chain recombines TRBV9 with TRBJ1-6, with D perhaps TRBD1 (5 bases). Sequencing was carried out using peripheral blood. CDR3 nucleotide sequence: TGTGCCAGCAGCGTCTGGGGGGTTGGGAATTCACCCCTCCACTTT. This encodes CASSVWGVGNSPLHF.